The 9 T cell receptor beta chains below all came from one sample that was sequenced in a study of blood T cell repertoires in COVID-19. Data came from immunoSEQ multiplex PCR; TCRdb stores just in-frame clones and leaves some out. Of approximately 220,000 clones listed, less than 90% are singletons. The sample consisted of PBMCs or T cells enriched from blood (not recorded which). The receptor source for this set is a woman aged 40 to 49 who had recovered from COVID-19.

This sequence joins TRBV7-2 and TRBJ2-3, with 7 nucleotides matching TRBD2. This CDR3 has 13 amino acids. V was clipped by 5 bases and J by 4 bases; unmatched bases: 3. CDR1 and CDR2 from the germline V gene are SGHTA and FQGNSA. DNA for the CDR3: TGTGCCAGCAGCGTCGGACTAGCAGATACGCAGTATTTT. Its protein product is CASSVGLADTQYF.

The CDR3 bases are TGTGCCAGCAGTTCGCAGACATATGGCTACACCTTC. This encodes CASSSQTYGYTF. The chain is built from TRBV28 and TRBJ1-2; D remains unclear. Germline CDR1 is MDHEN and CDR2 is SYDVKM. This CDR3 comprises 12 residues. The V gene lost 4 bases and the J gene lost 5 bases, with 8 bases spanning the gap.

The chain uses TRBV29-1 and TRBJ1-2, with D hard to call. The CDR3 extends over 15 amino acids. Trimming took 0 bases from V and 2 from J, leaving 13 bases between them. From germline, CDR1 is SQVTM and CDR2 ANQGSEA. As DNA, the CDR3 is TGCAGCGTTGAAGATTCTAGGACTTCCAACTATGGCTACACCTTC. Its translation is CSVEDSRTSNYGYTF.

The rearrangement links TRBV11-2 to TRBJ2-7; 7 positions agree with TRBD2. The V gene's germline CDR1 is SGHAT and CDR2 FQNNGV. Trimming took 3 bases from V and 2 from J; bases not matched to a gene: 1. The CDR3 totals 13 residues. As DNA, the CDR3 is TGTGCCAGCAGCTTTGGGAGGGCCTACGAGCAGTACGTC. Translation: CASSFGRAYEQYV.

V gene TRBV27 combines with J gene TRBJ1-4, with 8 bases matching TRBD1. Germline CDR1 reads MNHEY; CDR2 reads SMNVEV (reference sequence). J lost 8 bases, V lost 2 bases, and 4 bases had no gene match. The CDR3 sequence is 14 residues long. The CDR3 sequence: CASSLQGAGEKLFF. The CDR3 DNA reads TGTGCCAGCAGTTTACAGGGGGCAGGAGAAAAACTGTTTTTT.

In DNA form, the CDR3 reads TGCGCCAGCAGCCAACCGCCGCCGGGATACTATGGCTACACCTTC. This translates into CASSQPPPGYYGYTF. The chain recombines TRBV4-1 with TRBJ1-2; the D is unclear. The CDR3 is 15 amino acids. CDR1 is MGHRA and CDR2 is YSYEKL in the germline V gene. V lost 2 bases, J lost 3 bases, and 13 bases lay in between.

The rearrangement joins TRBV18 to TRBJ2-1; D is perhaps TRBD1 (5 bases). This CDR3 contains 17 residues. Trimming left V 0 bases short and J 5 bases short, with 17 bases between. The germline V gene encodes CDR1 KGHSH and CDR2 LQKENI. The chain's CDR3 is CASSPPFQGSWDNEQFF. The CDR3 bases are TGTGCCAGCTCACCACCCTTTCAGGGAAGTTGGGACAATGAGCAGTTCTTC.

This clone has only a few counts. The chain is built from TRBV5-6 and TRBJ1-1; 8 nucleotides agree with TRBD1. The CDR3 spans 16 residues. V trimming: 3 bases; J trimming: 3 bases; junction bases outside the gene matches: 10. The germline CDR1 and CDR2 sequences are SGHDT and YYEEEE. CDR3 sequence: CASSSTTTGEYTEAFF. In DNA form, the CDR3 reads TGTGCCAGCAGCTCTACTACGACAGGGGAATACACTGAAGCTTTCTTT. Supplemented by reference TRBV5-6 and TRBJ1-1, the full variable domain reads DAGVTQSPTHLIKTRGQQVTLRCSPKSGHDTVSWYQQALGQGPQFIFQYYEEEERQRGNFPDRFSGHQFPNYSSELNVNALLLGDSALYLCASSSTTTGEYTEAFFGQGTRLTVV.

The rearrangement uses TRBV5-1 and TRBJ1-4; TRBD1 might be the D (6 bases). Trimming removed 4 bases from V and 9 bases from J, with 19 bases in between. There are 15 residues in the CDR3. Per germline, CDR1 SGHRS and CDR2 YFSETQ. CDR3 coding DNA: TGCGCCAGCAGCCCTGGCAGGGGCGGATTCCAAAAACTGTTTTTT. Protein product: CASSPGRGGFQKLFF. The entire variable domain, with the rest obtained from reference TRBV5-1 and TRBJ1-4, is as follows: KAGVTQTPRYLIKTRGQQVTLSCSPISGHRSVSWYQQTPGQGLQFLFEYFSETQRNKGNFPGRFSGRQFSNSRSEMNVSTLELGDSALYLCASSPGRGGFQKLFFGSGTQLSVL.